Reported below is one T cell receptor beta chain. The CDR3 is 13 residues long. V lost 4 bases and J 6 bases, leaving 13 bases between the germline ends. The V gene's germline CDR1 is MNHNY and CDR2 SVGAGI (reference sequence). The entry originates in a study of shared clonotypes between healthy human individuals. Sequenced by immunoSEQ multiplex PCR; TCRdb stores in-frame clones only, minus some. The sample yields a few million clones, under 97% seen once. The sample comprised naive CD4+ T cells sorted from blood. The sample's subset: CD45RA+ positively selected. The origin of this receptor is a man between 18 and 29 years old in good health. The chain joins TRBV6-6 to TRBJ2-7, with a possible D match to TRBD1 (6 bases). DNA of the CDR3: TGTGCCAGCAGTTTGGGTACAGGGTTCGAGCAGTACTTC. This gives the protein CASSLGTGFEQYF.